This TCR beta chain was profiled in a study of response to subunit inactivated influenza vaccine. This clonotype was observed a handful of times. Its cognate antigen is unknown. This CDR3 region has 16 residues. Germline CDR1 reads DFQATT; CDR2 reads SNEGSKA (reference sequence). V lost 1 base and J lost 2, with 16 bases in between. Overall study findings and caveats: The authors proposed limited new T cell recruitment per seasonal influenza vaccination.

One entry per CDR3 protein results from TCRdb running MiXCR on the RT-PCR reads. The sample shows over 400,000 distinct CDR3 sequences, over 10% of them seen only once. This specimen consisted of PBMCs from blood, obtained around seven weeks after vaccination. This sequence originates from a man between 45 and 60 years old who received an inactivated influenza vaccine. This chain connects TRBV20-1 to TRBJ2-3; D is perhaps TRBD1 or TRBD2 (7 bases each). The CDR3 sequence: CSARGDSGTITDTQYF. The CDR3 DNA follows: TGCAGTGCTAGAGGGGACAGCGGGACAATCACAGATACGCAGTATTTT.